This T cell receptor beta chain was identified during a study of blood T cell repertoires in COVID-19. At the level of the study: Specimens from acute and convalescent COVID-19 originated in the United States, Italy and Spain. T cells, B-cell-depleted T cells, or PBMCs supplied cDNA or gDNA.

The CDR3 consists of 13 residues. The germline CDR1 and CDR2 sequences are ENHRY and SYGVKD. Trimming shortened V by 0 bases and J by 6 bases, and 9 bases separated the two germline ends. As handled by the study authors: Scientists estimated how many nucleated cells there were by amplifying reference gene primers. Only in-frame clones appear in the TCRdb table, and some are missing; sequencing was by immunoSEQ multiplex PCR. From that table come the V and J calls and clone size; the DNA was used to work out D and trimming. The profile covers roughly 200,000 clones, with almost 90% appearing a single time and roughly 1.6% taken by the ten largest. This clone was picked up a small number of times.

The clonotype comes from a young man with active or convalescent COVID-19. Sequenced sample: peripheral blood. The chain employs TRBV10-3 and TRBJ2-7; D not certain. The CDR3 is CAISESGRPEQYF. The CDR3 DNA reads TGTGCCATCAGTGAGTCGGGCAGACCCGAGCAGTACTTC.